The clone carrying this T cell receptor beta chain occurred once. What it binds is not known. TCRdb called the reads again in MiXCR, with one record for every CDR3 protein. The table records roughly 120,000 distinct CDR3 sequences, roughly a third of them present only once. CDR1 SGHRS and CDR2 YFSETQ come from the germline V gene. V was clipped by 5 bases and J by 0 bases; unmatched bases: 7. CDR3 length equals 15 residues. The sample is drawn from a study of T cell repertoires in cytomegalovirus infection. Study at large: Recently identified HLA-C-restricted and well-studied HLA-B-restricted CMV epitopes were used. It can be stated that public TCR beta signatures indicated CMV infection as well as a matching HLA type. Study-level points and caveats: Totalled public TCR beta family frequency picked out people who carried CMV plus the relevant HLA. What dominated the ex vivo response were HLA-C-restricted CMV-specific TCR beta clonotypes.

This sequence originates from a human donor in good health (CMV status not recorded). Some clones in this sample may be carry-over from other donors' samples. The material sequenced was CD8+ T cells from cultured PBMCs, taken from culture after CMV antigen stimulation. The chain has TRBV5-1 and TRBJ1-1, with 7 positions matching TRBD1. The CDR3 region has the DNA TGCGCCAGCAGTTCCACAGGGGCCGTGAACACTGAAGCTTTCTTT. This gives the protein CASSSTGAVNTEAFF.